The table lists the clone carrying this TCR beta chain with a count of one. As yet, its antigen is unknown. The CDR3 contains 14 residues. The V end lost 3 bases, the J end lost 0 bases, and 8 bases lay between the germline ends. Germline assignment: CDR1 SGHTA and CDR2 FQGNSA. This specimen comes from a study of shared clonotypes between healthy human individuals. Study outcomes and limitations: With a few donors compared, 4.5% to 6.5% of naive CD4 clonotypes were shared.

TCRdb's copy holds only in-frame clones and misses some; the assay was immunoSEQ multiplex PCR. This table holds about 1,500,000 clones, roughly 96% found once. The chain recombines TRBV7-2 with TRBJ1-2; a weak D match, TRBD1 (5 bases). Sequencing was performed on naive CD4+ T cells sorted from blood. Subset specified: CD45RA+ positively selected. The receptor's source is a young man in good health. The CDR3 DNA reads as TGTGCCAGCAGCTTTGACAGTCCTAACTATGGCTACACCTTC. It translates to CASSFDSPNYGYTF.